The next 28 T cell receptor beta chains were all read from a single sample in a study of shared clonotypes between healthy human individuals. Profiling relied on immunoSEQ multiplex PCR, and the TCRdb table lists in-frame clones only, not all of them. Among about 680,000 clones, about three quarters were seen once, and the ten largest hold 1.5% to 2%. The material sequenced was memory CD4+ T cells sorted from blood. Subset given: CD45RA-negative fraction. These receptors came from a woman in her thirties in good health.

This clone was detected only once. The chain joins TRBV5-1 to TRBJ2-7, with 7 bases fitting TRBD2. The germline V gene encodes CDR1 SGHRS and CDR2 YFSETQ. Losses at the gene ends were 3 bases for V and 1 base for J; bases not matched to a gene: 4. The CDR3 extends over 14 amino acids. Here the CDR3 reads CASSSTGRSYEQYF. The DNA of the CDR3 is TGCGCCAGCAGCTCTACCGGGAGGTCCTACGAGCAGTACTTC.

The rearrangement links TRBV27 to TRBJ2-7; 7 positions agree with TRBD2. This CDR3 region has 15 residues. V was clipped by 6 bases and J by 1 base; unmatched bases: 9. Germline loops: CDR1 MNHEY, CDR2 SMNVEV (reference sequence). CDR3 sequence reads: CASSPPGLGSYEQYF. The CDR3 DNA reads as TGTGCCAGCAGCCCCCCCGGACTAGGTTCCTACGAGCAGTACTTC.

This clone was found a few times. The chain employs TRBV9 and TRBJ2-7; the D call may be TRBD1 or TRBD2 (5 bases each). The germline V gene encodes CDR1 SGDLS and CDR2 YYNGEE. The V end was cut by 3 bases, the J end by 0 bases, with 19 bases between. The CDR3 sequence is 17 residues long. This CDR3 reads CASSDRDGSASSYEQYF. The CDR3 DNA reads TGTGCCAGCAGCGACCGGGACGGCTCCGCTAGCTCCTACGAGCAGTACTTC.

V is TRBV19 and J is TRBJ1-1; TRBD1 is a possible D gene (6 bases). The CDR3 runs 14 residues. CDR1 and CDR2 from the germline V gene are LNHDA and SQIVND (reference sequence). V lost 5 bases and J 4 bases, leaving 14 bases between the germline ends. The CDR3 reads CASSPRLGATEAFF. CDR3 bases: TGTGCCAGTAGTCCCCGTTTGGGGGCCACTGAAGCTTTCTTT.

V gene TRBV7-9 combines with J gene TRBJ2-7, with 7 nucleotides matching TRBD1. The CDR3 runs 14 residues. The germline CDR1 and CDR2 sequences are SEHNR and FQNEAQ (reference sequence). J gave up 7 bases and V 3 bases, and 9 bases lay outside the gene matches. Here the CDR3 reads CASSFRQGLGEQYF. The DNA of the CDR3 is TGTGCCAGCAGCTTTCGACAGGGTTTGGGGGAGCAGTACTTC.

The chain links TRBV28 to TRBJ2-5, with D maybe TRBD2 (5 bases). The V and J ends lost 3 bases and 7 bases respectively, with 12 bases between them. This CDR3 is 13 amino acids long. The germline CDR1 and CDR2 sequences are MDHEN and SYDVKM. CDR3: CASSLRSRGTQYF. Here the CDR3 DNA reads TGTGCCAGCAGTTTGCGCTCCCGGGGGACCCAGTACTTC.

Comments on this clone: The sample contains more than one DNA sequence encoding this CDR3. The chain carries TRBV19 and TRBJ2-6, with TRBD1 as a possible D gene (6 bases). The germline V and J ends were trimmed by 6 bases and 4 bases, with 19 bases remaining between them. In germline, CDR1 is LNHDA, CDR2 SQIVND (reference sequence). The CDR3 totals 17 residues. The CDR3 DNA reads as TGTGCCAGTAGCAGCCCAGGGGTCCCCTCCGGGGCCAACGTCCTGACTTTC. As protein: CASSSPGVPSGANVLTF.

The rearrangement links TRBV6-1 to TRBJ2-7, with D tentatively TRBD1 or TRBD2 (5 bases each). The V end was cut by 6 bases, the J end by 2 bases, with 11 bases between. CDR1 and CDR2 from the germline V gene are MNHNS and SASEGT. This CDR3 contains 13 residues. The CDR3 nucleotides read TGTGCCAGCAGGGAAAGGGGACCCTACGAGCAGTACTTC. Encoded protein: CASRERGPYEQYF.

The chain couples TRBV2 to TRBJ2-7; 8 bases fit TRBD1. V lost 8 bases, J lost 7 bases, and 10 bases stayed unmatched. Germline CDR1 SNHLY, CDR2 FYNNEI. CDR3 length: 13 amino acids. In DNA form, the CDR3 reads TGTGCCAGCGGGGGACAGGTTAATCTGGAGCAGTACTTC. It is translated as CASGGQVNLEQYF.

CDR3 region: CAWSVGSGRANEQFF. DNA for the CDR3: TGTGCCTGGAGTGTAGGAAGCGGGAGGGCCAATGAGCAGTTCTTC. This chain connects TRBV30 to TRBJ2-1; 10 nucleotides agree with TRBD2. The CDR3 runs to 15 residues. Per germline, CDR1 GTSNPN and CDR2 SVGIG (reference sequence). After removal of 0 bases from V and 6 bases from J, the junction contained 5 bases not matched to a gene.

The V and J genes are TRBV4-1 and TRBJ1-5; perhaps TRBD1 as D (5 bases). Germline V gene sequence: CDR1 MGHRA, CDR2 YSYEKL. This CDR3 comprises 16 residues. The germline V and J ends were trimmed by 1 base and 1 base, with 11 bases remaining between them. CDR3 amino acids: CASSQVTGGSNQPQHF. CDR3 bases: TGCGCCAGCAGCCAAGTTACAGGTGGCAGCAATCAGCCCCAGCATTTT.

In its sample, this clone was seen a few times. Other DNA sequences in the sample encode the same CDR3. This chain joins TRBV6-5 and TRBJ1-4; D perhaps matches TRBD1 (6 bases). CDR1 MNHEY and CDR2 SVGAGI come from the germline V gene. V lost 6 bases, J lost 3 bases, and 11 bases lay in between. The CDR3 is 14 amino acids. The CDR3 DNA reads TGTGCCAGCAGCCGGACAGCTTCTAATGAAAAACTGTTTTTT. Translated, it gives CASSRTASNEKLFF.

The chain employs TRBV5-6 and TRBJ2-3, with 7 bases fitting TRBD2. Germline V gives CDR1 SGHDT, CDR2 YYEEEE. The length of the CDR3 is 13 residues. J lost 9 bases, V lost 4 bases, and 8 bases had no gene match. In nucleotides, the CDR3 is TGTGCCAGCAGCCGGGCTGGGGGAGGGACGCAGTATTTT. It encodes CASSRAGGGTQYF.

Concerning this clone itself: Other DNA sequences within the sample encode an identical CDR3. This chain joins TRBV28 and TRBJ2-7, with TRBD1 identical over 8 bases. The CDR3 contains 14 residues. In germline, CDR1 is MDHEN, CDR2 SYDVKM. The J segment lost 0 bases and the V segment lost 6 bases, leaving 4 bases of the junction unmatched. CDR3 DNA: TGTGCCAGCAGCCGGACAGGGAACTCCTACGAGCAGTACTTC. Encoded protein: CASSRTGNSYEQYF.

This chain joins TRBV27 and TRBJ2-6, with a possible D match to TRBD1 (6 bases). CDR1 MNHEY and CDR2 SMNVEV come from the germline V gene (reference sequence). Trimming took off 4 bases at V and 2 bases at J, with 9 bases between the two ends. CDR3 length: 15 residues. CDR3 protein: CASSWWGPGANVLTF. The CDR3, as DNA: TGTGCCAGCAGTTGGTGGGGGCCTGGGGCCAACGTCCTGACTTTC.

The rearrangement joins TRBV28 to TRBJ2-1; 7 bases match TRBD2. CDR3 length equals 15 residues. V gave up 6 bases and J gave up 7 bases; unmatched junction bases: 12. Looked up from germline, CDR1 is MDHEN and CDR2 is SYDVKM. The DNA of the CDR3 is TGTGCCAGCAGACGGAGGGAGGGGTTCTATAATGAGCAGTTCTTC. Amino acid sequence: CASRRREGFYNEQFF.

Within the sample, this clone is medium-sized. V gene TRBV25-1 combines with J gene TRBJ2-1; D possibly corresponds to TRBD2 (6 bases). Germline V gene lookup returns CDR1 MGHDK and CDR2 SYGVNS. The CDR3 length is 15 residues. V lost 5 bases and J 4 bases, leaving 15 bases between the germline ends. In nucleotides, the CDR3 is TGTGCCAGCAGTACCAAGGAAGGACTATACAATGAGCAGTTCTTC. Amino acid sequence: CASSTKEGLYNEQFF.

The V gene is TRBV4-2, the J gene TRBJ2-7; tentatively, D is TRBD2 (5 bases). The CDR3 extends over 15 amino acids. V was pared by 4 bases and J by 2 bases, with 15 bases between. The germline CDR1 and CDR2 sequences are LGHNA and YNFKEQ. The DNA of the CDR3 is TGTGCCAGCAGCCTTAGCGCCTTAGGGACCTACGAGCAGTACTTC. Residues: CASSLSALGTYEQYF.

The chain uses TRBV2 and TRBJ2-1; the match to TRBD2 covers 12 bases. The length of the CDR3 is 17 residues. Looked up from germline, CDR1 is SNHLY and CDR2 is FYNNEI. The junction had 5 bases not matched to a gene; V was cut back by 2 bases and J by 3 bases. In nucleotides, the CDR3 is TGTGCCAGCAGTGAACGGCTAGCGGGAGGGTTCTACAATGAGCAGTTCTTC. Protein sequence: CASSERLAGGFYNEQFF.

About this clone itself: Other DNA variants within this sample encode the same CDR3. The chain combines TRBV5-1 with TRBJ2-3; 12 bases align to TRBD2. CDR1 is SGHRS, CDR2 YFSETQ, per germline. V shed 3 bases and J 1 base; nucleotides not matched to a gene: 3. This CDR3 is 16 amino acids long. The CDR3 loop reads CASSSGLAGGTDTQYF. The CDR3 DNA follows: TGCGCCAGCAGCTCGGGACTAGCGGGTGGCACAGATACGCAGTATTTT.

The V and J genes are TRBV28 and TRBJ2-7; a possible D gene is TRBD1 (6 bases). The V end was cut by 3 bases, the J end by 6 bases, with 15 bases between. This CDR3 comprises 14 residues. CDR1 is MDHEN, CDR2 SYDVKM, per germline. The CDR3: CASSFKGVVGEQYF. The CDR3, as DNA: TGTGCCAGCAGTTTTAAGGGGGTAGTCGGCGAGCAGTACTTC.

The J gene is TRBJ1-2, the V gene TRBV11-2; D possibly corresponds to TRBD1 (6 bases). Deletions cut 1 base from V and 4 bases from J, with 13 bases between. The germline gives CDR1 SGHAT, CDR2 FQNNGV. This CDR3 contains 15 residues. DNA of the CDR3: TGTGCCAGCAGCTTAGTTGCAGGGGCTGGCTATGGCTACACCTTC. It encodes CASSLVAGAGYGYTF.

The chain uses TRBV27 and TRBJ2-7; D is uncertain. V was clipped by 5 bases and J by 0 bases, with 8 bases between them. There are 13 residues in the CDR3. Germline V gives CDR1 MNHEY, CDR2 SMNVEV (reference sequence). This CDR3 is CASSLQSSYEQYF. CDR3 nucleotides: TGTGCCAGCAGTCTCCAAAGCTCCTACGAGCAGTACTTC.

This clone was seen more than once but under ten times. The chain recombines TRBV19 with TRBJ2-1; D might be TRBD1 or TRBD2, each matching 6 bases. Germline values: CDR1 LNHDA, CDR2 SQIVND (reference sequence). Trimming took 1 base from V and 6 from J, leaving 19 bases between them. The CDR3 has 17 residues. CDR3 protein: CASSIAGAYQGLNEQFF. As DNA, the CDR3 is TGTGCCAGTAGTATAGCGGGGGCTTACCAAGGACTCAATGAGCAGTTCTTC.

The chain joins TRBV13 to TRBJ2-7; D is ambiguous. Trimming pared 4 bases from V and 2 bases from J, leaving 15 bases between. Per the germline V gene, CDR1 is PRHDT and CDR2 is FYEKMQ (reference sequence). The CDR3 extends over 15 amino acids. This chain's CDR3 is CASSSFYQLPYEQYF. The CDR3 DNA follows: TGTGCCAGCAGCTCCTTTTACCAACTACCCTACGAGCAGTACTTC.

This chain uses TRBV5-1 with TRBJ2-1, with unresolved D. There are 16 residues in the CDR3. Per the germline V gene, CDR1 is SGHRS and CDR2 is YFSETQ. Trimming left V 0 bases short and J 8 bases short, with 18 bases between. This CDR3 is CASSLDLAHLGHEQFF. Here the CDR3 DNA reads TGCGCCAGCAGCTTGGACCTCGCCCACCTCGGCCATGAGCAGTTCTTC.

This clone was picked up one time. The J gene is TRBJ2-7, the V gene TRBV9, with 8 nucleotides matching TRBD2. Germline assignment: CDR1 SGDLS and CDR2 YYNGEE. V lost 3 bases, J lost 3 bases, and 8 bases stayed unmatched. This CDR3 spans 15 amino acids. The CDR3 DNA reads TGTGCCAGCAGCGGGGGCGGGAGGCCGAACTACGAGCAGTACTTC. It specifies CASSGGGRPNYEQYF.

The chain employs TRBV7-8 and TRBJ2-7, with D perhaps matching TRBD1 (5 bases). Trimming took 5 bases from V and 3 from J, leaving 11 bases between them. CDR1 and CDR2 (germline): SGHVS, FQNEAQ. The CDR3 totals 13 residues. The CDR3 region has the DNA TGTGCCAGCAGCAAAGGACAAAACTACGAGCAGTACTTC. Translating gives CASSKGQNYEQYF.